This TCR beta chain is from a study of blood T cell repertoires in COVID-19. In the original processing: Amplification of reference gene primers provided the estimated nucleated cell counts. TCRdb's copy holds only in-frame clones and misses some; the assay was immunoSEQ multiplex PCR. Clone size and V and J calls were adopted from that table, with D and trimming inferred from the DNA. The sample yields 150,000 or so clones, approximately 87% seen once. V shed 5 bases, J shed 2 bases, and the junction held 3 bases outside the gene matches. Germline V lookup: CDR1 KGHSH, CDR2 LQKENI. This CDR3 region has 14 residues.

The receptor was isolated from a human donor in a cohort sampled during active COVID-19. The chain employs TRBV18 and TRBJ1-5; TRBD1 aligns across 7 bases. The specimen was peripheral blood. The CDR3 loop is CASSEGAGNQPQHF. CDR3 sequence (DNA): TGTGCCAGCTCAGAGGGGGCTGGCAATCAGCCCCAGCATTTT.